A single sample gave rise to the 2 T cell receptor beta chains below, sequenced in a study of tumor-infiltrating lymphocytes in primary liver carcinoma. From about 0.45 ug total RNA, TCR beta cDNA was generated with a primer in the constant region. Three nested multiplex PCR rounds, a slightly modified ARM-PCR method, built the TCR beta libraries. For around 11 cycles apiece, the opening two PCR rounds ran with TRBV1-TRBV30 forward primers and a C-beta reverse primer. TCRdb passed the multiplex PCR reads through MiXCR, listing each CDR3 protein once. The data contain 75,000 to 80,000 distinct CDR3 sequences, 69% of them singletons. The approximately 17-34 mg bulk tissue piece was not sorted before simultaneous RNA and DNA extraction. The sample taken for sequencing was tumor-adjacent normal liver tissue. All receptors derive from a man aged 35 to 55 with primary liver carcinoma and hepatitis B virus infection.

On this clonotype: Germline is not matched at one junction end, which may reflect a read error. V gene TRBV4-1 combines with J gene TRBJ2-7; D uncertain. This CDR3 has 14 residues. Germline V lookup: CDR1 MGHRA, CDR2 YSYEKL. The CDR3 is CTSSRVDTYYEQYF. Here the CDR3 DNA reads TGCACCAGCAGCCGAGTCGATACTTACTACGAGCAGTACTTC.

Note on this clonotype: One junction end does not reproduce the germline sequence, and a read error may be involved. This chain uses TRBV12-3 or TRBV12-4 with TRBJ1-1; the D is unclear. CDR3 size: 15 residues. The CDR3 sequence is CASSLVSGQGTEAIF. The CDR3 DNA reads TGTGCCAGCAGTTTAGTCTCAGGCCAAGGAACTGAAGCTATCTTT.